A selection of T cell receptor beta chains follows, all from one sample in a study of blood T cell repertoires in COVID-19. TCRdb's copy holds only in-frame clones and misses some; the assay was immunoSEQ multiplex PCR. The sample lists approximately 75,000 clones, roughly 89% occurring once. The sample comprised peripheral blood. These receptors came from a man in his sixties with acute or convalescent COVID-19. CDR3s include the opening cysteine and the closing phenylalanine or tryptophan. Fields, in order: V gene, J gene, D gene, clone size, CDR3 protein, CDR3 DNA. A D gene is named only where the DNA matches it firmly. Clone size, where shown, is once, few, many, or a class for clones that have expanded.

>TRBV24-1|TRBJ2-5|-|-
CATSDATQETQYF
TGTGCCACCAGTGACGCCACTCAAGAGACCCAGTACTTC
>TRBV7-9|TRBJ2-7|TRBD2|-
CASSSFGREENYEQYF
TGTGCCAGCAGCTCGTTTGGGCGGGAGGAAAACTACGAGCAGTACTTC
>TRBV10-2|TRBJ1-5|-|-
CASAAADQPQHF
TGCGCCAGCGCGGCAGCGGATCAGCCCCAGCATTTT
>TRBV24-1|TRBJ2-3|-|-
CATSDLRSTDTQYF
TGTGCCACCAGTGATTTACGGAGCACAGATACGCAGTATTTT
>TRBV11-3|TRBJ1-2|-|-
CASSLDRDIPNYGYTF
TGTGCCAGCAGCTTAGATCGAGACATACCTAACTATGGCTACACCTTC
>TRBV19|TRBJ2-7|-|-
CASSIFSGPSYEQYF
TGTGCCAGTAGTATTTTCTCAGGGCCCTCCTACGAGCAGTACTTC
>TRBV6-6|TRBJ2-3|-|-
CASSLELALEDTQYF
TGTGCCAGCAGTTTAGAACTAGCTTTGGAAGATACGCAGTATTTT
>TRBV29-1|TRBJ1-2|-|-
CSVVIQGSYGYTF
TGCAGCGTTGTAATACAGGGTAGCTATGGCTACACCTTC
>TRBV5-1|TRBJ1-4|TRBD1|once
CASSQLTGEQLFF
TGCGCCAGCAGCCAACTCACAGGGGAGCAACTGTTTTTT
>TRBV7-2|TRBJ2-3|-|-
CASSFRGTDTQYF
TGTGCCAGCAGCTTTCGCGGCACAGATACGCAGTATTTT
>TRBV19|TRBJ2-1|TRBD1|-
CASRRDRDYNEQFF
TGTGCCAGTAGACGGGACAGGGATTACAATGAGCAGTTCTTC
>TRBV19|TRBJ2-5|-|-
CASTLHPASARETQYF
TGTGCCAGTACCCTCCATCCCGCCAGCGCGAGAGAGACCCAGTACTTC
>TRBV7-3|TRBJ2-3|-|-
CASSQNPTDTQYF
TGTGCCAGCAGCCAGAACCCCACAGATACGCAGTATTTT
>TRBV24-1|TRBJ2-7|-|once
CATSTDSPYEQYF
TGTGCCACTTCTACCGACAGTCCCTACGAGCAGTACTTC
>TRBV5-1|TRBJ1-4|TRBD1|-
CASSLARDSNEKLFF
TGCGCCAGCAGCTTGGCACGGGACAGTAATGAAAAACTGTTTTTT
>TRBV6-6|TRBJ2-7|-|-
CASSYRYEQYF
TGTGCCAGCAGTTATCGGTACGAGCAGTACTTC
>TRBV10-3|TRBJ2-7|-|-
CAIKLEGRYEQYF
TGTGCCATCAAGTTGGAGGGACGGTACGAGCAGTACTTC
>TRBV5-1|TRBJ1-2|-|-
CASSLSGNGGYTF
TGCGCCAGCAGCTTGTCGGGTAATGGGGGCTACACCTTC
>TRBV5-1|TRBJ2-3|TRBD1|-
CASSLGTETDTQYF
TGCGCCAGCAGCCTCGGGACAGAAACAGATACGCAGTATTTT
>TRBV5-6|TRBJ2-7|-|-
CASSLGRANEQYF
TGTGCCAGCAGCTTAGGCAGGGCCAACGAGCAGTACTTC
>TRBV5-4|TRBJ1-2|-|-
CASNGGAISYF
TGTGCCAGCAACGGCGGGGCCATTTCTTACTTC
>TRBV7-3|TRBJ2-1|TRBD2|-
CASSPVLAGDEQFF
TGTGCCAGCAGCCCGGTTCTAGCGGGAGATGAGCAGTTCTTC
>TRBV5-1|TRBJ1-1|TRBD1|-
CASSSTGNEAFF
TGCGCCAGCAGCTCGACAGGGAATGAAGCTTTCTTT
>TRBV10-2|TRBJ2-1|TRBD2|-
CASRPGLENNEQFF
TGCGCCAGCAGGCCGGGACTAGAAAACAATGAGCAGTTCTTC